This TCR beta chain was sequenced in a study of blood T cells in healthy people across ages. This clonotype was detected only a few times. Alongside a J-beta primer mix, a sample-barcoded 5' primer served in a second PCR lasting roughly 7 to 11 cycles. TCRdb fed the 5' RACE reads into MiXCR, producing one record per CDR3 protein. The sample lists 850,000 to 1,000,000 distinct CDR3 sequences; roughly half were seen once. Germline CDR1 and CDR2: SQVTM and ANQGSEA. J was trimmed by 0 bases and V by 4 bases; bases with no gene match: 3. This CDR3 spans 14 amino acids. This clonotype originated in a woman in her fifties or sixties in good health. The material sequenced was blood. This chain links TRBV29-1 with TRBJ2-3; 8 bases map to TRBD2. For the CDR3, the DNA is TGCAGCGTTGCCGGGACTAGGAGCACAGATACGCAGTATTTT. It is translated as CSVAGTRSTDTQYF.